These 6 T cell receptor beta chains originate from one sample sequenced in a study of a mutant IDH1 vaccine in newly diagnosed glioma listed by TCRdb under 2021. What the time point label conveys for this sample: baseline, week 1 (first vaccination visit). This specimen's treatment or condition label, interpreted: pre-vaccination baseline after standard-of-care therapy. The library relied on the immunoSEQ multiplex PCR assay. What TCRdb holds here is the immuneACCESS table cut down to in-frame rearrangements. Part of the clones is not present; checked against another copy, under half of the missing clones reflect an unresolved V gene, and the others are unexplained. The sample records 70,000 to 100,000 clones, more than 65% of which are singletons. 5.3% of the sample is in the top ten clones. The specimen was PBMCs, collected from a glioma patient treated with radiotherapy, temozolomide or both. All receptors come from a man aged 40-49 years with glioma. Some clones in this sample may be carry-over from other donors' samples.

The chain couples TRBV19 to TRBJ2-7; 9 positions agree with TRBD1. This CDR3 comprises 17 residues. The trim removed 0 bases at V and 2 bases at J, leaving 8 bases unmatched. The germline gives CDR1 LNHDA, CDR2 SQIVND (reference sequence). CDR3 sequence reads: CASSIDHGTGNPYEQYF. CDR3 in DNA: TGTGCCAGTAGTATAGATCATGGGACAGGGAACCCCTACGAGCAGTACTTC.

The rearrangement joins TRBV5-4 to TRBJ1-2, with 12 bases aligning to TRBD1. Germline-derived CDR1 and CDR2 are SGHNT and YYREEE (reference sequence). Losses at the gene ends were 1 base for V and 7 bases for J; bases not matched to a gene: 5. This CDR3 has 15 amino acids. In DNA form, the CDR3 reads TGTGCCAGCAGCTTGACCGGGACAGGGGGCCGTGGCTACACCTTC. It codes for CASSLTGTGGRGYTF.

V and J are TRBV10-3 and TRBJ2-2, with no clear D. Germline CDR1 reads ENHRY; CDR2 reads SYGVKD. The CDR3 consists of 16 residues. The V end was cut by 3 bases, the J end by 4 bases, with 15 bases between. CDR3 in DNA: TGTGCCATCAGTGATGGCAGGATAGGTTTCACCGGGGAGCTGTTTTTT. This translates into CAISDGRIGFTGELFF.

The V and J genes are TRBV9 and TRBJ2-3; D perhaps matches TRBD2 (6 bases). Germline CDR1 and CDR2: SGDLS and YYNGEE. V shed 2 bases and J shed 6 bases, with 16 bases lying between them. The CDR3 extends over 15 amino acids. CDR3 protein: CASSVGLLSSDTQYF. CDR3 coding DNA: TGTGCCAGCAGCGTGGGACTCTTAAGTTCCGATACGCAGTATTTT.

The chain employs TRBV5-5 and TRBJ1-4; no firm D call. Germline-derived CDR1 and CDR2 are SGHKS and YYEKEE (reference sequence). V gave up 0 bases and J gave up 6 bases, with 0 bases separating them. The CDR3 contains 11 residues. CDR3 sequence: CASSLDEKLFF. The CDR3 nucleotides are TGTGCCAGCAGCTTGGATGAAAAACTGTTTTTT.

This clone showed up just once. The gene calls are TRBV13 and TRBJ2-3; 8 bases agree with TRBD1. V lost 4 bases and J lost 0; bases outside the gene matches: 3. From germline, CDR1 is PRHDT and CDR2 FYEKMQ (reference sequence). The length of the CDR3 is 15 residues. The CDR3 bases are TGTGCCAGCAGCTCCGGGACAGGTAGCACAGATACGCAGTATTTT. This translates into CASSSGTGSTDTQYF.